Sequencing of this T cell receptor beta chain was carried out in a study of T cell repertoires in cytomegalovirus infection. Overall study: Indications of both CMV infection and matching HLA type were provided by public TCR beta signatures.

Trimming left V 4 bases short and J 5 bases short, with 10 bases between. The germline CDR1 and CDR2 sequences are SGHRS and YFSETQ. This CDR3 region has 13 residues. Of note for this clonotype: What it recognizes is unknown.

Study observations and caveats: Individuals carrying CMV plus the relevant HLA were identified by cumulative frequency of public TCR beta families.

TCRdb redid the calling of the reads with MiXCR, one entry per CDR3 protein. The sample contains around 260,000 distinct CDR3 sequences, roughly 10% of which appear only once. The genes are TRBV5-1 and TRBJ1-5; weak D call: TRBD1 (5 bases). The TCR comes from a human donor in good health (CMV status not recorded). Some clones in this sample may be carry-over from other donors' samples. Sequencing input: PBMCs. CDR3 DNA: TGCGCCAGCAGCAACCAGGGTTATCAGCCCCAGCATTTT. It translates to CASSNQGYQPQHF.